This T cell receptor (beta chain) was profiled in a study of early T cells in non-severe SARS-CoV-2 infection. Study-wide background: Chains stayed unpaired after sequencing of bulk RNA from unsorted whole blood. Notes on the study in general: The study's VDJdb matching favored anti-spike CD8 responses and missed private and CD4 specificities.

This clonotype was seen a few times. Its specificity is unknown. Unique molecular identifiers were attached to individual cDNA molecules. Each CDR3 protein is one row after TCRdb ran MiXCR on the 5' RACE reads. The sample lists 95,000 to 150,000 distinct CDR3 sequences, around 14% occurring once. Specimen: whole blood. The sequence was collected from an adult who was a healthcare worker with PCR-confirmed SARS-CoV-2 infection or an uninfected control (not recorded which).

The CDR3 loop is CASTPLKVEARGGKTQYF. In DNA form, the CDR3 reads TGTGCCAGCACCCCCCTGAAGGTAGAGGCCCGAGGTGGGAAGACCCAGTACTTC. The chain joins TRBV7-9 to TRBJ2-5; no clear D gene. CDR1 and CDR2 from the germline V gene are SEHNR and FQNEAQ (reference sequence). The CDR3 contains 18 residues. Trimming removed 7 bases from V and 6 bases from J, with 30 bases in between.